This TCR beta chain was observed in a study of blood T cell repertoires in COVID-19. The protocol was immunoSEQ multiplex PCR, while the TCRdb copy is restricted to in-frame clones and leaves out a portion. The sample has around 300,000 clones; 80% to 90% are singletons. Researchers sorted participants into cohorts using their self-reported clinical history. Recovered participants had two consecutive negative NP/OP PCR tests, healthcare professional clearance, or symptom resolution. The V gene's germline CDR1 is MDHEN and CDR2 SYDVKM. This CDR3 is built from 17 residues. Trimming removed 7 bases from V and 4 bases from J, with 23 bases in between.

Sequences were obtained from PBMCs or T cells enriched from blood (not recorded which). The V call is TRBV28, the J call TRBJ1-3; TRBD1 might be the D (6 bases). The receptor comes from a woman aged 30 to 39 who had recovered from COVID-19. The CDR3 bases are TGTGCCAGCACCCCAAATCTAAGGAACAGGGTCGGAAACACCATATATTTT. Amino acid sequence: CASTPNLRNRVGNTIYF. Based on the CDR3 plus reference TRBV28 and TRBJ1-3, the full variable domain is DVKVTQSSRYLVKRTGEKVFLECVQDMDHENMFWYRQDPGLGLRLIYFSYDVKMKEKGDIPEGYSVSREKKERFSLILESASTNQTSMYLCASTPNLRNRVGNTIYFGEGSWLTVV.